Presented here are 18 T cell receptor beta chains from one specimen sequenced in a study of cytomegalovirus exposure and HLA in healthy donors. The PCR used 60 Vbeta and 13 Jbeta primers. Sequencing was performed with immunoSEQ multiplex PCR; in TCRdb, only in-frame clones are kept and a portion is missing. The table lists about 130,000 clones, around 77% of them singletons. Sequenced material: PBMCs. The receptors were sampled from a man in his fifties in good health and CMV-seronegative.

The rearrangement joins TRBV29-1 to TRBJ2-1; 7 nucleotides agree with TRBD2. CDR3 size: 15 residues. V gave up 4 bases and J gave up 5 bases; unmatched junction bases: 11. In germline, CDR1 is SQVTM, CDR2 ANQGSEA. The CDR3 sequence: CSVGFPGLKNNEQFF. The CDR3 coding sequence is TGCAGCGTTGGGTTTCCGGGACTAAAGAACAATGAGCAGTTCTTC.

The chain combines TRBV6-1 with TRBJ1-3; D gene uncertain. This CDR3 comprises 13 residues. Germline values: CDR1 MNHNS, CDR2 SASEGT. The V end was cut by 2 bases, the J end by 3 bases, with 5 bases between. The CDR3 here is CASSERDGNTIYF. In DNA, the CDR3 is TGTGCCAGCAGTGAACGGGATGGAAACACCATATATTTT.

This clone came up a few times. This chain joins TRBV2 and TRBJ1-1, with D unclear. V gave up 7 bases and J gave up 1 base, with 10 bases separating them. Per the germline V gene, CDR1 is SNHLY and CDR2 is FYNNEI. The CDR3 is 13 residues long. CDR3 DNA: TGTGCCAGCAAAATCCGGGAGAACACTGAAGCTTTCTTT. Its protein product is CASKIRENTEAFF.

This chain joins TRBV2 and TRBJ2-5, with 7 nucleotides matching TRBD1. Gene TRBJ2-7 matches the end of the DNA better, so the J call may be wrong. The CDR3 consists of 14 residues. The germline gives CDR1 SNHLY, CDR2 FYNNEI. This CDR3 is CASTLTGALYEQYF. The CDR3 DNA follows: TGTGCCAGCACCCTTACAGGGGCACTCTACGAGCAGTACTTC.

The J gene is TRBJ2-1, the V gene TRBV10-3; 9 bases are a match to TRBD2. The CDR3 consists of 16 residues. Germline loops: CDR1 ENHRY, CDR2 SYGVKD. V was pared by 0 bases and J by 7 bases, with 7 bases of the junction left unmatched. CDR3 loop: CAISESPSGTINEQFF. The CDR3, as DNA: TGTGCCATCAGTGAGTCGCCTAGCGGGACGATAAATGAGCAGTTCTTC.

The chain is built from TRBV7-9 and TRBJ1-6, with a weak D call TRBD1 (5 bases). CDR3 size: 15 residues. Germline V gives CDR1 SEHNR, CDR2 FQNEAQ (reference sequence). Trimming took off 5 bases at V and 4 bases at J, with 12 bases between the two ends. CDR3 region: CASSLPQGYNSPLHF. The CDR3 DNA follows: TGTGCCAGCAGCCTTCCCCAGGGTTATAATTCACCCCTCCACTTT. The entire variable domain, with the rest obtained from reference TRBV7-9 and TRBJ1-6, is as follows: DTGVSQNPRHKITKRGQNVTFRCDPISEHNRLYWYRQTLGQGPEFLTYFQNEAQLEKSRLLSDRFSAERPKGSFSTLEIQRTEQGDSAMYLCASSLPQGYNSPLHFGNGTRLTVT.

The DNA of the CDR3 is TGTGCCAGCAGTTTTCGAGGGGGCATCGCAGATACGCAGTATTTT. It is translated as CASSFRGGIADTQYF. This chain uses TRBV28 with TRBJ2-3; 7 nucleotides line up with TRBD1. The CDR3 sequence is 15 residues long. The V and J ends lost 3 bases and 4 bases, in that order; junction bases with no gene match: 7. CDR1 MDHEN and CDR2 SYDVKM come from the germline V gene.

This rearrangement joins TRBV30 to TRBJ1-1; D remains ambiguous. Germline loops: CDR1 GTSNPN, CDR2 SVGIG (reference sequence). The CDR3 spans 14 residues. Trimming removed 3 bases at V and 4 bases at J, with 15 bases between. The CDR3 nucleotides are TGTGCCTGGAGACTGGTACACACGGGCACTGAAGCTTTCTTT. Translated, it gives CAWRLVHTGTEAFF.

This clone was counted only a few times. The gene calls are TRBV27 and TRBJ2-7; TRBD2 might be the D (6 bases). This CDR3 contains 14 residues. CDR1 and CDR2 from the germline V gene are MNHEY and SMNVEV (reference sequence). V gave up 2 bases and J gave up 0 bases, with 8 bases separating them. CDR3 DNA sequence: TGTGCCAGCAGTTTAAGGCGGGACTCCTACGAGCAGTACTTC. This translates into CASSLRRDSYEQYF.

The V call is TRBV14, the J call TRBJ2-5, with D unclear. This CDR3 spans 11 amino acids. Germline CDR1 SGHDN, CDR2 FVKESK. The V end was cut by 4 bases, the J end by 5 bases, with 5 bases between. This chain's CDR3 is CASSPGETQYF. The DNA of the CDR3 is TGTGCCAGCAGCCCGGGTGAGACCCAGTACTTC.

The chain is built from TRBV28 and TRBJ1-5; 7 positions agree with TRBD1. There are 15 residues in the CDR3. Germline loops: CDR1 MDHEN, CDR2 SYDVKM. J lost 6 bases, V lost 3 bases, and 8 bases had no gene match. Here the CDR3 reads CASSFAQGRSQPQHF. CDR3 DNA sequence: TGTGCCAGCAGTTTCGCACAGGGGAGGTCTCAGCCCCAGCATTTT.

This clone was found once. The chain joins TRBV11-2 to TRBJ2-3; 8 bases map to TRBD1. This CDR3 contains 15 residues. The germline V gene has CDR1 SGHAT and CDR2 FQNNGV. J gave up 7 bases and V 5 bases, and 11 bases lay outside the gene matches. In DNA form, the CDR3 reads TGTGCCAGCAGCCGAGGGACAGGTGGGGAATATACGCAGTATTTT. It codes for CASSRGTGGEYTQYF.

The chain has TRBV28 and TRBJ2-1, with 12 bases fitting TRBD2. The CDR3 is made up of 16 amino acids. With 5 bases clipped from V and 7 bases from J, the junction kept 9 bases outside the gene matches. Germline CDR1 and CDR2: MDHEN and SYDVKM. CDR3 amino acids: CASSTIASGRANEQFF. The CDR3, as DNA: TGTGCCAGCAGTACCATAGCTAGCGGGAGGGCGAATGAGCAGTTCTTC.

The chain couples TRBV5-4 to TRBJ2-3; tentative D call: TRBD1 (5 bases). With 0 bases removed from V and 6 bases from J, the gap between germline ends came to 8 bases. This CDR3 contains 13 residues. Germline V lookup: CDR1 SGHNT, CDR2 YYREEE (reference sequence). The CDR3 DNA is TGTGCCAGCAGCTTGGCAGGGTCGGATACGCAGTATTTT. Its translation is CASSLAGSDTQYF.

This rearrangement joins TRBV27 to TRBJ1-2, with 8 bases aligning to TRBD1. The trim removed 2 bases at V and 3 bases at J, leaving 5 bases unmatched. The CDR3 totals 15 residues. Germline V lookup: CDR1 MNHEY, CDR2 SMNVEV (reference sequence). The CDR3 bases are TGTGCCAGCAGTTTAAGGCAGGGGGCAGACTATGGCTACACCTTC. The encoded protein is CASSLRQGADYGYTF.

The V and J genes are TRBV7-9 and TRBJ1-5; the match to TRBD1 covers 9 bases. V gave up 0 bases and J gave up 4 bases; unmatched junction bases: 7. In germline, CDR1 is SEHNR, CDR2 FQNEAQ (reference sequence). CDR3 length equals 17 residues. CDR3 bases: TGTGCCAGCAGCTTAGCGCTTGGGACAGGGTATAATCAGCCCCAGCATTTT. As protein: CASSLALGTGYNQPQHF.

This sequence joins TRBV10-3 and TRBJ2-7; a weak D match, TRBD2 (6 bases). This CDR3 is 15 amino acids long. Deletions cut 3 bases from V and 3 bases from J, with 15 bases between. Germline V CDR1 and CDR2: ENHRY, SYGVKD. The CDR3 DNA sequence: TGTGCCATCAGTGATAAAGGGATGGGGGGCTACGAGCAGTACTTC. It translates to CAISDKGMGGYEQYF.

V gene TRBV29-1 combines with J gene TRBJ2-7, with a possible D match to TRBD1 (5 bases). This CDR3 region has 13 residues. Germline values: CDR1 SQVTM, CDR2 ANQGSEA. The germline V and J ends were trimmed by 7 bases and 0 bases, with 13 bases remaining between them. DNA of the CDR3: TGCAGCGCCACGGAGACAGCCTCCTACGAGCAGTACTTC. This codes for CSATETASYEQYF.